This T cell receptor beta chain comes out of a study of a mutant IDH1 vaccine in newly diagnosed glioma. Whole-study context: Before enrollment, patients got radiotherapy alone, temozolomide alone, or mostly the combination.

Germline values: CDR1 MDHEN, CDR2 SYDVKM. CDR3 size: 14 residues. After removal of 2 bases from V and 6 bases from J, the junction contained 6 bases not matched to a gene. Remarks on this clone: What it recognizes is unknown.

Measured with immunoSEQ multiplex PCR; TCRdb has only the in-frame clones, and not every one. Here the sample spans 55,000 to 70,000 clones, approximately 89% being singletons. Time point denoted: week 11, during vaccination. The content of each vaccine dose was 300 ug of mutant IDH1 20-mer peptide, and topical imiquimod accompanied it. The donor cohort comprised cases of new WHO grade 3 or 4 IDH1-mutant, ATRX-lost astrocytoma. The J gene is TRBJ2-7, the V gene TRBV28; 8 nucleotides align to TRBD2. The receptor was derived from a man aged 35 to 55 with glioma. The specimen was PBMCs, collected from a glioma patient whose treatment included an IDH1 peptide vaccine. CDR3 loop: CASSLPGTRFEQYF. For the CDR3, the DNA is TGTGCCAGCAGTTTACCCGGGACTAGGTTCGAGCAGTACTTC.